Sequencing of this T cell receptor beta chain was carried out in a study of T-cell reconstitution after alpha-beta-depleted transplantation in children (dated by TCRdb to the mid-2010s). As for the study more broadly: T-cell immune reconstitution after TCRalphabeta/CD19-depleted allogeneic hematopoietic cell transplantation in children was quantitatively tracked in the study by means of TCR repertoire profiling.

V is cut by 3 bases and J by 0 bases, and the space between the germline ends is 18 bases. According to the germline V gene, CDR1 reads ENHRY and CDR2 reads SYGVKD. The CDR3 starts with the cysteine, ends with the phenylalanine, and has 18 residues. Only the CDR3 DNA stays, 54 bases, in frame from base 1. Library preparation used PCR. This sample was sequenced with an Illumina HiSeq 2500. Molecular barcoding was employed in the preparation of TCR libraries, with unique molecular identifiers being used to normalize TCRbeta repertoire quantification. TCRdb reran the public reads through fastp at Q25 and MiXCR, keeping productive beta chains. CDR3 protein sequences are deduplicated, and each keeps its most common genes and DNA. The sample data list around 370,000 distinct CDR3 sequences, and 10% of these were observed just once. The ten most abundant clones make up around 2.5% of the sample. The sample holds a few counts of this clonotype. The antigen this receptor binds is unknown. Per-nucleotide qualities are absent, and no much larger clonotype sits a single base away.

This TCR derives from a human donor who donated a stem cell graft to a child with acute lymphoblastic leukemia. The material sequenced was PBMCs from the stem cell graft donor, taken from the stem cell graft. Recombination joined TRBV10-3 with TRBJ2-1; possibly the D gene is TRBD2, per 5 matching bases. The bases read TGTGCCATCAGTGATGATAAAGGAGGATCGAGCTCCTACAATGAGCAGTTCTTC. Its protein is CAISDDKGGSSSYNEQFF.